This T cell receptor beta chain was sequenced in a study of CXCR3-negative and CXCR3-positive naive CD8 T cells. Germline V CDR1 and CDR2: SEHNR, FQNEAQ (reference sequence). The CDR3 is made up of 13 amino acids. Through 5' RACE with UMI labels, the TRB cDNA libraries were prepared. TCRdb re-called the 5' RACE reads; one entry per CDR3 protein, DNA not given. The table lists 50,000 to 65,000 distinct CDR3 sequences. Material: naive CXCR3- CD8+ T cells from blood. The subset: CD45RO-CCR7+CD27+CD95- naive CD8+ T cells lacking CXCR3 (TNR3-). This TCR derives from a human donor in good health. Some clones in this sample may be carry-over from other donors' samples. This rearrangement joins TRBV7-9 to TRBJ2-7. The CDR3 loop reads CASSPSLGNEQYF.